The clone carrying this T cell receptor beta chain was picked up many times. Its antigen is unknown. The CDR3 totals 15 residues. V shed 5 bases, J shed 0 bases, and the junction held 5 bases outside the gene matches. Germline CDR1 SNHLY, CDR2 FYNNEI. This sample stems from a study of metastatic and nonmetastatic thyroid tumors. Study background: Both malignant and benign thyroid patients supplied peripheral blood and tumor or nodule tissue samples, across which the repertoires of these patients were then compared.

Patients were all untreated before their thyroid surgery. Authors' processing steps: The study's classifier, a distant-metastasis tool for papillary thyroid cancer, was built using CDR3 differences across clinicopathological groups. Through MiXCR, TCRdb re-clonotyped the PCR reads. In this record, the V and J calls reflect TCRdb's handling and not the investigators' own analysis. The table shows fewer than 25,000 clones, with about 14% occurring only once. General study points: It was reportedly found that TCR beta diversity was significantly higher in malignant thyroid tumors than in benign nodules, a difference seen in both blood and tumor samples.

The rearrangement uses TRBV2 and TRBJ2-7; TRBD2 aligns across 9 bases. This sequence originates from a female donor with papillary thyroid cancer or a benign thyroid nodule (not recorded which). Some clones in this sample may be carry-over from other donors' samples. Source material: tumor tissue. The CDR3 loop is CASSPTSGSSYEQYF. The CDR3, as DNA: TGTGCCAGCAGTCCGACTAGCGGTAGCTCCTACGAGCAGTACTTC.